This is a list of T cell receptor beta chains from one sample in a study of siplizumab effects on memory and regulatory T cells. TCRdb's copy holds only in-frame clones and misses some; the assay was immunoSEQ multiplex PCR. The table lists 100,000 or so clones, 80% to 95% of them singletons, with about 12% in the top ten. Sequenced sample: non-Treg CD4+ T cells sorted from blood. These receptors were taken from a human donor in good health. Both conserved end residues are part of each CDR3. D genes are given only for firm matches. For some rows the clone size is stated as once, few or many, or as a class when expanded; others skip it.

abundance: .
v_gene: TRBV2
d_gene: .
j_gene: TRBJ2-3
CDR3nt: TGTGCCAGCAGTGTCGGGGTTAGCACAGATACGCAGTATTTT
CDR3aa: CASSVGVSTDTQYF

abundance: .
v_gene: TRBV28
d_gene: TRBD2
j_gene: TRBJ2-3
CDR3nt: TGTGCCAGCAGTTTATCCGGCGGCGGGAGCGGAATCACAGATACGCAGTATTTT
CDR3aa: CASSLSGGGSGITDTQYF

abundance: .
v_gene: TRBV7-3
d_gene: .
j_gene: TRBJ2-2
CDR3nt: TGTGCCAGCAGCCCTCAGAGGCCAGCGAACACCGGGGAGCTGTTTTTT
CDR3aa: CASSPQRPANTGELFF

abundance: .
v_gene: TRBV19
d_gene: TRBD1
j_gene: TRBJ1-2
CDR3nt: TGTGCCAGAGTCGGCCGGGACAGGGTTAACTATGGCTACACCTTC
CDR3aa: CARVGRDRVNYGYTF

abundance: .
v_gene: TRBV9
d_gene: TRBD2
j_gene: TRBJ2-1
CDR3nt: TGTGCCAGCAGCGTAGACCCCGAAGCGGGACCATCCTACAATGAGCAGTTCTTC
CDR3aa: CASSVDPEAGPSYNEQFF

abundance: few
v_gene: TRBV11-1
d_gene: .
j_gene: TRBJ1-5
CDR3nt: TGTGCCAGCAGCGCGGGACCAAATCAGCCCCAGCATTTT
CDR3aa: CASSAGPNQPQHF

abundance: .
v_gene: TRBV6-5
d_gene: .
j_gene: TRBJ2-2
CDR3nt: TGTGCCAGCAGTTACTCGCGGTGGAACACCGGGGAGCTGTTTTTT
CDR3aa: CASSYSRWNTGELFF

abundance: .
v_gene: TRBV20-1
d_gene: .
j_gene: TRBJ1-1
CDR3nt: TGCAGTGCTAGACCTAACACTGAAGCTTTCTTT
CDR3aa: CSARPNTEAFF

abundance: .
v_gene: TRBV2
d_gene: TRBD2
j_gene: TRBJ2-7
CDR3nt: TGTGCCAGCAGTGCAACCGGGAGGGCCCACGAGCAGTACTTC
CDR3aa: CASSATGRAHEQYF

abundance: once
v_gene: TRBV2
d_gene: TRBD2
j_gene: TRBJ2-1
CDR3nt: TGTGCCAGCAGCCAACTAGCGGGGGCCTACAATGAGCAGTTCTTC
CDR3aa: CASSQLAGAYNEQFF

abundance: once
v_gene: TRBV30
d_gene: TRBD2
j_gene: TRBJ2-2
CDR3nt: TGTGCCTGGAACCCTAGCGGGGACGGGGAGCTGTTTTTT
CDR3aa: CAWNPSGDGELFF

abundance: .
v_gene: TRBV14
d_gene: .
j_gene: TRBJ1-2
CDR3nt: TGTGCCAGCAGCCAAAAAGGACCGACCAACTATGGCTACACCTTC
CDR3aa: CASSQKGPTNYGYTF

abundance: .
v_gene: TRBV7-9
d_gene: TRBD2
j_gene: TRBJ2-7
CDR3nt: TGTGCCAGCAGCTTAGCGGGCGGGAGTACCTACGAGCAGTACTTC
CDR3aa: CASSLAGGSTYEQYF

abundance: .
v_gene: TRBV30
d_gene: .
j_gene: TRBJ2-7
CDR3nt: TGTGCCTGGAGTTACGGGACCTACAACTACGAGCAGTACTTC
CDR3aa: CAWSYGTYNYEQYF

abundance: .
v_gene: TRBV19
d_gene: .
j_gene: TRBJ2-3
CDR3nt: TGTGCCAGTAGTATAGGGACGACAGATACGCAGTATTTT
CDR3aa: CASSIGTTDTQYF

abundance: .
v_gene: TRBV7-2
d_gene: .
j_gene: TRBJ2-1
CDR3nt: TGTGCCAGCAGCATCTCCTACAATGAGCAGTTCTTC
CDR3aa: CASSISYNEQFF

abundance: .
v_gene: TRBV19
d_gene: .
j_gene: TRBJ1-4
CDR3nt: TGTGCCAGTAGTATAGGAATCGGCGGGGCAACTAATGAAAAACTGTTTTTT
CDR3aa: CASSIGIGGATNEKLFF

abundance: .
v_gene: TRBV5-4
d_gene: TRBD1
j_gene: TRBJ2-7
CDR3nt: TGTGCCAGCAGCTTGGGACAGGGGTCCTACGAGCAGTACTTC
CDR3aa: CASSLGQGSYEQYF

abundance: once
v_gene: TRBV2
d_gene: TRBD2
j_gene: TRBJ2-1
CDR3nt: TGTGCCAGCAGTGAACGGAGACTAGCGTACAATGAGCAGTTCTTC
CDR3aa: CASSERRLAYNEQFF

abundance: .
v_gene: TRBV18
d_gene: .
j_gene: TRBJ2-1
CDR3nt: TGTGCCAGCTCAGCTCCAGGGGTCAATGAGCAGTTCTTC
CDR3aa: CASSAPGVNEQFF

abundance: once
v_gene: TRBV29-1
d_gene: TRBD1
j_gene: TRBJ2-7
CDR3nt: TGCAGCGTGACGGGACAGGGGCTCCCGGAGCAGTACTTC
CDR3aa: CSVTGQGLPEQYF

abundance: .
v_gene: TRBV30
d_gene: .
j_gene: TRBJ1-2
CDR3nt: TGTGCCTGGAGTATCCGGGCCTCGGGTGGCTACACCTTC
CDR3aa: CAWSIRASGGYTF

abundance: .
v_gene: TRBV7-6
d_gene: TRBD1
j_gene: TRBJ2-3
CDR3nt: TGTGCCAGCAGCTTAGCACAGGGGGATACGCAGTATTTT
CDR3aa: CASSLAQGDTQYF

abundance: .
v_gene: TRBV19
d_gene: .
j_gene: TRBJ2-2
CDR3nt: TGTGCCAGTATTGGGGGGGCACGGACCGGGGAGCTGTTTTTT
CDR3aa: CASIGGARTGELFF

abundance: once
v_gene: TRBV7-9
d_gene: .
j_gene: TRBJ2-7
CDR3nt: TGTGCCAGCAGCTTAGGGTTAAACTACGAGCAGTACTTC
CDR3aa: CASSLGLNYEQYF

abundance: .
v_gene: TRBV6-5
d_gene: .
j_gene: TRBJ2-5
CDR3nt: TGTGCCAGCAGTAGGGGAGAGACCCAGTACTTC
CDR3aa: CASSRGETQYF

abundance: .
v_gene: TRBV6-6
d_gene: TRBD2
j_gene: TRBJ2-1
CDR3nt: TGTGCCAGCAGTTACTCCGGGACTAGCGTCGGGCAGTTCTTC
CDR3aa: CASSYSGTSVGQFF

abundance: .
v_gene: TRBV28
d_gene: TRBD2
j_gene: TRBJ2-7
CDR3nt: TGTGCCAGTAGCGGGAACTCCTACGAGCAGTACTTC
CDR3aa: CASSGNSYEQYF

abundance: .
v_gene: TRBV2
d_gene: TRBD2
j_gene: TRBJ2-5
CDR3nt: TGTGCCAGCAGGATGGGACTAGCGGGAGGGCCTGTTGAGACCCAGTACTTC
CDR3aa: CASRMGLAGGPVETQYF

abundance: .
v_gene: TRBV30
d_gene: TRBD2
j_gene: TRBJ2-3
CDR3nt: TGTGCCTGGAGACTAGCGGGTGCCCTCTCTAGCACAGATACGCAGTATTTT
CDR3aa: CAWRLAGALSSTDTQYF

abundance: .
v_gene: TRBV20-1
d_gene: .
j_gene: TRBJ2-7
CDR3nt: TGCAGTGCTAGCAGCGCTGGCGAGCAGTACTTC
CDR3aa: CSASSAGEQYF

abundance: .
v_gene: TRBV5-8
d_gene: .
j_gene: TRBJ2-5
CDR3nt: TGTGCCAGCAGCTTGTTGGAGACCCAGTACTTC
CDR3aa: CASSLLETQYF

abundance: .
v_gene: TRBV7-3
d_gene: TRBD1
j_gene: TRBJ2-7
CDR3nt: TGTGCCAGCAGCCCAACCGGGACAGGGGTTTACGAGCAGTACTTC
CDR3aa: CASSPTGTGVYEQYF

abundance: .
v_gene: TRBV18
d_gene: .
j_gene: TRBJ1-1
CDR3nt: TGTGCCAGCTCACCATCCGCAAGTACAAACACTGAAGCTTTCTTT
CDR3aa: CASSPSASTNTEAFF

abundance: .
v_gene: TRBV5-1
d_gene: TRBD2
j_gene: TRBJ2-3
CDR3nt: TGCGCCACCAGACTAAAGGCGGGAGGGCCGGATACGCAGTATTTT
CDR3aa: CATRLKAGGPDTQYF

abundance: .
v_gene: TRBV19
d_gene: TRBD1
j_gene: TRBJ1-4
CDR3nt: TGTGCCACCGGGACAGCTAATGAAAAACTGTTTTTT
CDR3aa: CATGTANEKLFF

abundance: .
v_gene: TRBV7-6
d_gene: .
j_gene: TRBJ1-1
CDR3nt: TGTGCCAGCAGCCCCCACAATCGCCACACTGAAGCTTTCTTT
CDR3aa: CASSPHNRHTEAFF

abundance: .
v_gene: TRBV28
d_gene: .
j_gene: TRBJ2-2
CDR3nt: TGTGCCAGCATGATCGATCGGGTAGCCGGGGAGCTGTTTTTT
CDR3aa: CASMIDRVAGELFF

abundance: .
v_gene: TRBV11-3
d_gene: TRBD2
j_gene: TRBJ2-3
CDR3nt: TGTGCCAGCAGTAGCGGGACAGATACGCAGTATTTT
CDR3aa: CASSSGTDTQYF

abundance: few
v_gene: TRBV19
d_gene: .
j_gene: TRBJ1-2
CDR3nt: TGTGCCAGTAGTATCAGTCCCTATGGCTACACCTTC
CDR3aa: CASSISPYGYTF

abundance: .
v_gene: TRBV27
d_gene: TRBD1
j_gene: TRBJ1-1
CDR3nt: TGTGCCAGCAGTTTATGGGGGACAGGGGCAGACACTGAAGCTTTCTTT
CDR3aa: CASSLWGTGADTEAFF

abundance: once
v_gene: TRBV6-1
d_gene: .
j_gene: TRBJ2-7
CDR3nt: TGTGCCAGCAGTGAACGAACCGGGAGAGCCCCCTACGAGCAGTACTTC
CDR3aa: CASSERTGRAPYEQYF

abundance: .
v_gene: TRBV7-2
d_gene: TRBD2
j_gene: TRBJ2-5
CDR3nt: TGTGCCAGCAGGCTTACTAGCGGCCAAGAGACCCAGTACTTC
CDR3aa: CASRLTSGQETQYF

abundance: .
v_gene: TRBV11-1
d_gene: .
j_gene: TRBJ2-7
CDR3nt: TGTGCCAGCAGCTTAGCGCCCTACGAGCAGTACTTC
CDR3aa: CASSLAPYEQYF

abundance: .
v_gene: TRBV6-1
d_gene: .
j_gene: TRBJ2-7
CDR3nt: TGTGCCAGCAGCCCCATGAGAGGCAACGAGCAGTACTTC
CDR3aa: CASSPMRGNEQYF

abundance: .
v_gene: TRBV5-6
d_gene: TRBD1
j_gene: TRBJ2-3
CDR3nt: TGTGCCAGCAGCTTCCGTGGGACAGGGGGAACAGATACGCAGTATTTT
CDR3aa: CASSFRGTGGTDTQYF

abundance: once
v_gene: TRBV4-1
d_gene: TRBD2
j_gene: TRBJ2-1
CDR3nt: TGCGCCAGCAGCCAAAACGCGGGAGCAGCCTACAATGAGCAGTTCTTC
CDR3aa: CASSQNAGAAYNEQFF

abundance: .
v_gene: TRBV15
d_gene: TRBD2
j_gene: TRBJ2-1
CDR3nt: TGTGCCACCAGCAGTCCAGGACTAGCGGACAATGAGCAGTTCTTC
CDR3aa: CATSSPGLADNEQFF

abundance: .
v_gene: TRBV30
d_gene: TRBD1
j_gene: TRBJ1-4
CDR3nt: TGTGCCTGGAGTGTACAGGGGCCATCGAGGGGACTGTTTTTT
CDR3aa: CAWSVQGPSRGLFF

abundance: .
v_gene: TRBV27
d_gene: TRBD2
j_gene: TRBJ2-2
CDR3nt: TGTGCCAGCAGTTTCTCGGCACCGGGACTAGCGGGAGGTGTGGAGGAGCTGTTTTTT
CDR3aa: CASSFSAPGLAGGVEELFF

abundance: .
v_gene: TRBV28
d_gene: .
j_gene: TRBJ1-4
CDR3nt: TGTGCCAGCAGCCTACCCGGGGCCCTAGCTGAAAAACTGTTTTTT
CDR3aa: CASSLPGALAEKLFF

abundance: once
v_gene: TRBV30
d_gene: .
j_gene: TRBJ1-5
CDR3nt: TGTGCCTGGAGTCCCAACCCAGGACTTTTCGGGCCCCAGCATTTT
CDR3aa: CAWSPNPGLFGPQHF

abundance: .
v_gene: TRBV14
d_gene: .
j_gene: TRBJ2-6
CDR3nt: TGTGCCAGCAGCCAAGATCTGAGGGGGGCCAACGTCCTGACTTTC
CDR3aa: CASSQDLRGANVLTF

abundance: .
v_gene: TRBV14
d_gene: TRBD2
j_gene: TRBJ2-4
CDR3nt: TGTGCCAGCAGCCAAGAGTTGGCTAGCGGGAGCGGGAGAAACATTCAGTACTTC
CDR3aa: CASSQELASGSGRNIQYF

abundance: .
v_gene: TRBV5-1
d_gene: TRBD1
j_gene: TRBJ1-2
CDR3nt: TGCGCCAGCAGCTTGGCGCCGGGACAGCCCTATGGCTACACCTTC
CDR3aa: CASSLAPGQPYGYTF

abundance: .
v_gene: TRBV6-1
d_gene: .
j_gene: TRBJ1-1
CDR3nt: TGTGCCAGCAGTGAACTGGCAGGCTCCAACACTGAAGCTTTCTTT
CDR3aa: CASSELAGSNTEAFF

abundance: .
v_gene: TRBV9
d_gene: TRBD1
j_gene: TRBJ2-5
CDR3nt: TGTGCCAGCAGCTCCCCGGGGGACAGGGGGTTTGAGACCCAGTACTTC
CDR3aa: CASSSPGDRGFETQYF

abundance: .
v_gene: TRBV6-6
d_gene: .
j_gene: TRBJ1-1
CDR3nt: TGTGCCAGCAGTTACGCAGGGCTGGACACTGAAGCTTTCTTT
CDR3aa: CASSYAGLDTEAFF

abundance: .
v_gene: TRBV15
d_gene: TRBD1
j_gene: TRBJ2-7
CDR3nt: TGTGCCACCAGCCCGACTGGGACAGGGGGTCAGCAGTACTTC
CDR3aa: CATSPTGTGGQQYF